A selection of T cell receptor beta chains follows, all from one sample in a study of blood T cell repertoires in COVID-19. Profiled with immunoSEQ multiplex PCR; TCRdb holds only in-frame clones, not every one. The sample lists 300,000 to 350,000 clones, around nine tenths occurring once. The sample consisted of PBMCs or T cells enriched from blood (not recorded which). These receptors were collected from a woman aged 25-40 years who had recovered from COVID-19. Each CDR3 is given with its conserved first and last residue. Fields, in order: clone size, V gene, J gene, D gene, CDR3 DNA, CDR3 protein. A D gene is named only where the DNA matches it firmly. Rows may omit the clone size; those that give it use once, few, many or a size class.

>NA|TRBV4-1|TRBJ1-5|NA
TGCGCCAGCAGCCAAGATTGGGCAGGCAATCAGCCCCAGCATTTT
CASSQDWAGNQPQHF
>NA|TRBV11-2|TRBJ2-3|TRBD1
TGTGCCAGCAGCTCCGGGACAGCCGGCACAGATACGCAGTATTTT
CASSSGTAGTDTQYF
>many|TRBV10-1|TRBJ2-7|TRBD2
TGCGCCAGCAGCTTTCTAACCCCGACTAGCGGGAGGTGCAACGAGCAGTACTTC
CASSFLTPTSGRCNEQYF
>NA|TRBV6-5|TRBJ2-1|NA
TGTGCCAGCAGTTACTCGGTAGGGGGTTACAATGAGCAGTTCTTC
CASSYSVGGYNEQFF
>NA|TRBV19|TRBJ2-6|NA
TGTGCCAGTAGTATTTCACAGGCTTCTGGGGCCAACGTCCTGACTTTC
CASSISQASGANVLTF
>NA|TRBV18|TRBJ2-7|NA
TGTGCCAGCTCACCTCCCATCCAGGGGCGCGAGCAGTACTTC
CASSPPIQGREQYF
>NA|TRBV10-3|TRBJ2-2|TRBD1
TGTGCCAGCAAGGGGACAGGGTGGGACACCGGGGAGCTGTTTTTT
CASKGTGWDTGELFF
>NA|TRBV2|TRBJ2-1|TRBD2
TGTGCCAGCAGTGTACTAGCGGACCACAATGAGCAGTTCTTC
CASSVLADHNEQFF
>once|TRBV24-1|TRBJ2-5|TRBD1
TGTGCCACCAGTGGGACAGGGGATGGAGAGACCCAGTACTTC
CATSGTGDGETQYF
>NA|TRBV30|TRBJ2-3|TRBD1
TGTGCCTGGAGTATGACAGGGGAGAGGACAGATACGCAGTATTTT
CAWSMTGERTDTQYF
>few|TRBV19|TRBJ2-7|NA
TGTGCCAGTAGTAGCAGCAGGGCCTACGAGCAGTACTTC
CASSSSRAYEQYF
>NA|TRBV10-3|TRBJ2-2|NA
TGTGCCATCTGGACACCGAACCGGCCCGGGGAGCTGTTTTTT
CAIWTPNRPGELFF
>NA|TRBV18|TRBJ1-1|TRBD1
TGTGCCAGCTCACCGCGGGACAGGCCAAACACTGAAGCTTTCTTT
CASSPRDRPNTEAFF
>once|TRBV25-1|TRBJ1-1|NA
TGTGCCAGCCGGAAAGGCGGCACTGAAGCTTTCTTT
CASRKGGTEAFF
>NA|TRBV7-9|TRBJ1-2|NA
TGTGCCAGCAGCTTAGCCGGTTGGGGCAGCAATGGCTACACCTTC
CASSLAGWGSNGYTF
>NA|TRBV9|TRBJ2-7|TRBD1
TGTGCCAGCAGCTCAGGGGGAGCGCCGGGGCACGAGCAGTACTTC
CASSSGGAPGHEQYF
>NA|TRBV2|TRBJ1-4|TRBD1
TGTGCCAGCATTCGAGGGGGACAGGGTAATGAAAAACTGTTTTTT
CASIRGGQGNEKLFF
>few|TRBV27|TRBJ2-2|NA
TGTGCCAGCCGCCTCGGCAGGACGAACACCGGGGAGCTGTTTTTT
CASRLGRTNTGELFF
>NA|TRBV19|TRBJ2-2|TRBD1
TGTGCCAGTACCCAATTACCGGGACAGGGCATCACCGGGGAGCTGTTTTTT
CASTQLPGQGITGELFF
>NA|TRBV27|TRBJ2-7|TRBD1
TGTGCCAGCAGGCCCATAGGGGGCACTTACGAGCAGTACTTC
CASRPIGGTYEQYF
>NA|TRBV28|TRBJ1-2|NA
TGTGCCATCCAAAGACAGGTTGGGGGCTACACCTTC
CAIQRQVGGYTF
>once|TRBV12-3/TRBV12-4|TRBJ1-2|TRBD1
TGTGCCAGCAGTTCGACAGGGCGGAACACCTTC
CASSSTGRNTF
>NA|TRBV19|TRBJ2-3|TRBD2
TGTGCCAGTAGAGCTACACTAGCGGGAGGGCCGTTGGTCTTCACAGATACGCAGTATTTT
CASRATLAGGPLVFTDTQYF
>NA|TRBV6-4|TRBJ1-1|NA
TGTGCCAGCAGTGACTCATGGTTTTTTACAGGCATCACTGAAGCTTTCTTT
CASSDSWFFTGITEAFF
>NA|TRBV29-1|TRBJ2-5|NA
TGCAGTTTCTTAGGTCAGGGGTTGGAGACCCAGTACTTC
CSFLGQGLETQYF
>NA|TRBV19|TRBJ1-1|NA
TGTGCCAGTAGCGAAGGGGAGGTAGAGTCATCTGAAGCTTTCTTT
CASSEGEVESSEAFF